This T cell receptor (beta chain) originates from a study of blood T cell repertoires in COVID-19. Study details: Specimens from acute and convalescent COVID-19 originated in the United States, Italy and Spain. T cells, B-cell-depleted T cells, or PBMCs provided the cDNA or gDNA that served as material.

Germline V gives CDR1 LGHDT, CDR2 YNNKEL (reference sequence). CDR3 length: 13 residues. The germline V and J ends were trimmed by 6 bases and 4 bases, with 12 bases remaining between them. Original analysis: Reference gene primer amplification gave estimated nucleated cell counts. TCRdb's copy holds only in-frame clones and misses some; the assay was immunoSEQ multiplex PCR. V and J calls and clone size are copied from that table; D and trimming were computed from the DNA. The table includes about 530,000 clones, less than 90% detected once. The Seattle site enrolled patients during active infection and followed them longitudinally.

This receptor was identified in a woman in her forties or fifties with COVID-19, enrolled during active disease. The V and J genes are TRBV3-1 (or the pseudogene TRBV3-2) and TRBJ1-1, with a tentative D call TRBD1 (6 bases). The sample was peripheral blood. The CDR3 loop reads CASRHREGTEAFF. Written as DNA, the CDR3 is TGTGCCAGCAGACACAGGGAAGGCACTGAAGCTTTCTTT.